This T cell receptor beta chain was documented in a study of T cells in Graves' hyperthyroidism and ophthalmopathy. There were TCR beta CDR3 regions amplified from RNA transcripts. The HTBI set primed first-round TCR CDR3 RT-PCR. Via MiXCR, TCRdb re-called the multiplex PCR reads, giving one row per CDR3 protein. Of roughly 630,000 distinct CDR3 sequences listed, around 16% are singletons. Patients counted as stable if ophthalmopathy did not develop within 18 months. Extraction of PBMCs used roughly 9.4 ml of fresh peripheral blood. Deletions cut 5 bases from V and 3 bases from J, with 14 bases between. Germline V CDR1 and CDR2: MDHEN, SYDVKM. This CDR3 spans 15 amino acids. This clonotype appeared many times.

This chain uses TRBV28 with TRBJ1-5, with D possibly TRBD1 on 6 matching bases. The sequencing input was blood. This TCR derives from a woman aged 25 to 39 with Graves' hyperthyroidism. The CDR3 coding sequence is TGTGCCAGCAGTATCCTAGAGGGGGACAATCAGCCCCAGCATTTT. Protein: CASSILEGDNQPQHF.